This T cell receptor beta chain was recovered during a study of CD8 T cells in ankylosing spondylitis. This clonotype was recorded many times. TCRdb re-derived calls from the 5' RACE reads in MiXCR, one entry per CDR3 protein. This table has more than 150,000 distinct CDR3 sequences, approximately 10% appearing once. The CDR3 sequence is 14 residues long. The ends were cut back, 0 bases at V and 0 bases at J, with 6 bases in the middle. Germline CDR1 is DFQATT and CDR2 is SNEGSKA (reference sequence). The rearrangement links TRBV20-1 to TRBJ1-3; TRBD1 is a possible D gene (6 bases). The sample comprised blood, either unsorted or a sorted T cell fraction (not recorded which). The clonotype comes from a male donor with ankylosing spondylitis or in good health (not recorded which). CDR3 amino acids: CSAREGGSGNTIYF. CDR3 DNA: TGCAGTGCTAGAGAAGGGGGCTCTGGAAACACCATATATTTT.